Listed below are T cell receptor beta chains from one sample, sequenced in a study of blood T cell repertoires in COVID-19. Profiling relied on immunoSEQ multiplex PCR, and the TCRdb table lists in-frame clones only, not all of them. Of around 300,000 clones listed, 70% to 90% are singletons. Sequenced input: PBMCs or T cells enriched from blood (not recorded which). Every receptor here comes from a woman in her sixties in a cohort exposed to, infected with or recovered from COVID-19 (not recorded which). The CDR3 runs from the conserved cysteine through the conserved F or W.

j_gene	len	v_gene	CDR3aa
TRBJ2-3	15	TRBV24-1	CATSDPGGSTDTQYF
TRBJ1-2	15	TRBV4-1	CASSQAGRVGYGYTF
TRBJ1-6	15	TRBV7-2	CASSLEGQGNSPLHF
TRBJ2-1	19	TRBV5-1	CASSLTSGRLLGPYNEQFF
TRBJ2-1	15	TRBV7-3	CASSLQRTSNNEQFF
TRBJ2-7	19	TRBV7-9	CASSSPGTGERDFSYEQYF
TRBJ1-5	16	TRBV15	CATSRDPPGGSQPQHF
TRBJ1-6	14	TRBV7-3	CASSREKANSPLHF
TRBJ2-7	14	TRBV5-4	CASSLVGTSNEQYF
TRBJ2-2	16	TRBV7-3	CASSLLLAANTGELFF
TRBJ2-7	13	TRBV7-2	CASSSAGVGEQYF
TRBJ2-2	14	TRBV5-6	CASSGQGASGELFF
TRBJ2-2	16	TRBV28	CASSSPGGTSTGELFF
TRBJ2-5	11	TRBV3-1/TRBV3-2	CASSHAETQYF
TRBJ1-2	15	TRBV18	CASSPPRGTNYGYTF
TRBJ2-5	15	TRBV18	CASSPPGQGRETQYF
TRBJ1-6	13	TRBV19	CASSRQGDSPLHF
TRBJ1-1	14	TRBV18	CASSTDRTNTEAFF
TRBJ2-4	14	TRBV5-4	CASSKQGWQNIQYF
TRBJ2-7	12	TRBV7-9	CASSLTGYEQYF
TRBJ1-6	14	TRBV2	CASSRQGWDSPLHF
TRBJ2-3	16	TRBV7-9	CASSLVRGPSTDTQYF
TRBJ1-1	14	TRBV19	CASRNRGQTTEAFF